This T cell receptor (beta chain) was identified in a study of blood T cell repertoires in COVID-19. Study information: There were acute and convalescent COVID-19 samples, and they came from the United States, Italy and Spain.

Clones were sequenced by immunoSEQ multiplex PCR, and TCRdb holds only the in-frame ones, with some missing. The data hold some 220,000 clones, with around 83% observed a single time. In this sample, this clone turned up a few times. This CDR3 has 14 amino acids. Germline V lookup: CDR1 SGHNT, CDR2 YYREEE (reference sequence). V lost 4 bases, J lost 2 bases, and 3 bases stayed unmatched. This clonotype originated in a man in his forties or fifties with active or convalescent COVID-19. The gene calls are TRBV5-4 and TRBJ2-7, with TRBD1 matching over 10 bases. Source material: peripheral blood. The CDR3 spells CASSGTGVTYEQYF. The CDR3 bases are TGTGCCAGCAGCGGGACAGGGGTCACCTACGAGCAGTACTTC.